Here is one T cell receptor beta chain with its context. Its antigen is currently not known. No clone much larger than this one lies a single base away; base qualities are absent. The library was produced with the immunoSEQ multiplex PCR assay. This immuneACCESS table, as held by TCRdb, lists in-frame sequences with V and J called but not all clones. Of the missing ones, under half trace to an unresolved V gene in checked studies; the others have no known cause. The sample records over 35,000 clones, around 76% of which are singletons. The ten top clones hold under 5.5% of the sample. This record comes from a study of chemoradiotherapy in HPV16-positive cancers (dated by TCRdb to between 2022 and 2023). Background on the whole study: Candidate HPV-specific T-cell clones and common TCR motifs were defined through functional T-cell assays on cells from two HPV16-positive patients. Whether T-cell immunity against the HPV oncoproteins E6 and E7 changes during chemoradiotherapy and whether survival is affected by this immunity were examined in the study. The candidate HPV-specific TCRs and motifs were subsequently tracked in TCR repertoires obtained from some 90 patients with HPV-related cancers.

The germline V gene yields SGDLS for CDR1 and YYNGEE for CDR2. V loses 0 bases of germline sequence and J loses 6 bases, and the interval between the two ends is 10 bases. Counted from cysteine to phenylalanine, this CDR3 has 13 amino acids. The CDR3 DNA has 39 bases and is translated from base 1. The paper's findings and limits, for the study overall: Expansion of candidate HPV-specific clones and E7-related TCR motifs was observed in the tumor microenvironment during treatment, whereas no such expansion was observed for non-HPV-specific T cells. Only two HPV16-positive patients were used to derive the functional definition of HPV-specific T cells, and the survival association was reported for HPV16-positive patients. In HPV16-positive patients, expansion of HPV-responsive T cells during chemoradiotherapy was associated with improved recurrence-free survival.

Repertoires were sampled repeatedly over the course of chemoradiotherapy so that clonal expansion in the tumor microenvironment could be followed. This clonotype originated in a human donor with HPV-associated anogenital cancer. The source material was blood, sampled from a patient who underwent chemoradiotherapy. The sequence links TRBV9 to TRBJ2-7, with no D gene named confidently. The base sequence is TGTGCCAGCAGCGTAGCTGACTGGGGCGAGCAGTACTTC. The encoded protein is CASSVADWGEQYF.